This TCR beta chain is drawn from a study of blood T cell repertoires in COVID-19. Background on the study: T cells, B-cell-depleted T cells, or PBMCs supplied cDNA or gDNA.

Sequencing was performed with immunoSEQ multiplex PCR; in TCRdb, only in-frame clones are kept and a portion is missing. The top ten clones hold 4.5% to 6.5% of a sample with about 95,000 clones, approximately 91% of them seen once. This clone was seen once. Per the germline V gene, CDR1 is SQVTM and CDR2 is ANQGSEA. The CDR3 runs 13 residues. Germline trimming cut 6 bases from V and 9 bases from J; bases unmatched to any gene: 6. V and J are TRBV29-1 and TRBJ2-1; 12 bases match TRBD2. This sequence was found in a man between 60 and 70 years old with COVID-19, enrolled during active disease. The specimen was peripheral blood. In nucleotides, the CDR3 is TGCAGCGTCCTAGCGGGAGGGGGCATTGAGCAGTTCTTC. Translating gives CSVLAGGGIEQFF.